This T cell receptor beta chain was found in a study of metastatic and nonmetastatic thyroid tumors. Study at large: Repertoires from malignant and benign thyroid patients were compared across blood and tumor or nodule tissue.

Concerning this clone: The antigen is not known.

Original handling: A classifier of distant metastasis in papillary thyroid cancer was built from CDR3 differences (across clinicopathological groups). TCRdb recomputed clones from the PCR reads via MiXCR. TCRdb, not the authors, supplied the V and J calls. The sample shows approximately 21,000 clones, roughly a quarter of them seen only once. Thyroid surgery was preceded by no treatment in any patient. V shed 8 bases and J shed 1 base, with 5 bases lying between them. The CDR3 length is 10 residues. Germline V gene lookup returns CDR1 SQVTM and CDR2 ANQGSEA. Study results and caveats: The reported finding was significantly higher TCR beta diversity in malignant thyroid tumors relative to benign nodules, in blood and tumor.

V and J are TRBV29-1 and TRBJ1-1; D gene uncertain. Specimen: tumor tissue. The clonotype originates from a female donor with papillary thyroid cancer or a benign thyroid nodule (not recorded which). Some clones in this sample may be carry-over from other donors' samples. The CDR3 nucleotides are TGCAGCACATCGAACACTGAAGCTTTCTTT. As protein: CSTSNTEAFF.